This T cell receptor beta chain was identified in a study of cytomegalovirus exposure and HLA in healthy donors. Study-wide results and limits: Sequencing had likely introduced a cluster of highly shared sequence variants as an artifact. Immune exposure was documented only through CMV serostatus. Analyses of presence/absence relied on an assumption of roughly uniform sequencing depth across donors.

V shed 8 bases, J shed 1 base, and the junction held 2 bases outside the gene matches. In germline, CDR1 is SGHTA, CDR2 FQGNSA. This CDR3 is 13 amino acids long. In the case of this clone: Its antigen is not known.

Amplification used 60 Vbeta primers and 13 Jbeta primers. The data were produced by immunoSEQ multiplex PCR, yet TCRdb's version contains in-frame clones alone and is incomplete. This table has about 140,000 clones, around three quarters appearing once. The chain recombines TRBV7-2 with TRBJ2-1, with 7 bases that match TRBD2. The sequence derives from a woman under 30 in good health and CMV-seropositive. Sequenced input: PBMCs. Here the CDR3 DNA reads TGTGCCAGCCAAGCGGGGTCCTACAATGAGCAGTTCTTC. Its protein is CASQAGSYNEQFF.